The entry below describes one TCR beta chain. The data were taken from a study of blood T cell repertoires in COVID-19. V shed 5 bases, J shed 3 bases, and the junction held 3 bases outside the gene matches. The germline V gene has CDR1 SGHRS and CDR2 YFSETQ. The CDR3 contains 13 residues. The protocol was immunoSEQ multiplex PCR, while the TCRdb copy is restricted to in-frame clones and leaves out a portion. The table lists over 200,000 clones, about 88% of them singletons. The rearrangement uses TRBV5-1 and TRBJ2-7; 9 bases agree with TRBD1. This clonotype was sampled from a woman in her thirties who had been exposed to COVID-19. The sample comprised PBMCs or T cells enriched from blood (not recorded which). This chain's CDR3 is CASSKTGGYEQYF. The DNA of the CDR3 is TGCGCCAGCAGTAAGACAGGGGGCTACGAGCAGTACTTC.